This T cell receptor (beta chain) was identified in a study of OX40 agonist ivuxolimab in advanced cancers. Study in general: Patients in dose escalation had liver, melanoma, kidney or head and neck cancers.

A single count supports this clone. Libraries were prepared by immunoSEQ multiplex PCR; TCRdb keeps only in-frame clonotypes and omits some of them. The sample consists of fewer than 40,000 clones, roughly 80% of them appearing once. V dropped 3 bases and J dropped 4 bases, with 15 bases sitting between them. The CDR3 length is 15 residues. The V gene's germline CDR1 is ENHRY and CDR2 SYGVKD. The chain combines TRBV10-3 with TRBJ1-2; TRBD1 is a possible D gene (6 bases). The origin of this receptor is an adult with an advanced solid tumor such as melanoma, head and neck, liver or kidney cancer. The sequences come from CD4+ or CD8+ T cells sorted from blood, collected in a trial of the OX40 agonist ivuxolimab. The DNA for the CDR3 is TGTGCCATCAGTGACTTGAGCAAAGGGGGCTATGGCTACACCTTC. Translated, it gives CAISDLSKGGYGYTF.